Each of the 16 T cell receptor beta chains below was sequenced from the same sample in a study of OX40 agonist ivuxolimab in advanced cancers. This table comes from immunoSEQ multiplex PCR, and its TCRdb copy is limited to in-frame clones, with some not included. This table holds over 30,000 clones, roughly nine tenths found once. This material consisted of CD4+ or CD8+ T cells sorted from blood, taken in a trial of the OX40 agonist ivuxolimab. The source of these receptors is an adult with an advanced solid tumor such as melanoma, head and neck, liver or kidney cancer.

The rearrangement uses TRBV9 and TRBJ2-7, with TRBD1 as a possible D gene (6 bases). This CDR3 comprises 15 residues. The germline V and J ends were trimmed by 0 bases and 3 bases, with 13 bases remaining between them. Per germline, CDR1 SGDLS and CDR2 YYNGEE. As DNA, the CDR3 is TGTGCCAGCAGCGTAGGATCCGGGACAAACTACGAGCAGTACTTC. Protein product: CASSVGSGTNYEQYF.

The chain carries TRBV10-3 and TRBJ2-7; unclear D gene. The germline gives CDR1 ENHRY, CDR2 SYGVKD. The CDR3 runs to 14 residues. Trimming took off 4 bases at V and 0 bases at J, with 10 bases between the two ends. CDR3 region: CAISGQTSSYEQYF. Here the CDR3 DNA reads TGTGCCATCAGTGGGCAGACAAGCTCCTACGAGCAGTACTTC.

The gene calls are TRBV6-5 and TRBJ2-4, with D hard to call. The CDR3 runs 14 residues. The V gene's germline CDR1 is MNHEY and CDR2 SVGAGI. Trimming stripped 7 bases from V and 0 bases from J, with 10 bases between. The DNA of the CDR3 is TGTGCCAGCAAGGCAGCCTTAGCCAAAAACATTCAGTACTTC. Translating it yields CASKAALAKNIQYF.

This clone has just a few counts. The J gene is TRBJ1-1, the V gene TRBV27; tentatively, D is TRBD1 (5 bases). The V end was cut by 5 bases, the J end by 1 base, with 14 bases between. CDR1 MNHEY and CDR2 SMNVEV come from the germline V gene (reference sequence). The CDR3 has 15 residues. The DNA for the CDR3 is TGTGCCAGCAGTCCCCCAAGGACATGGAACACTGAAGCTTTCTTT. Its protein is CASSPPRTWNTEAFF.

The V call is TRBV6-4, the J call TRBJ2-1; D perhaps matches TRBD1 (6 bases). This CDR3 contains 15 residues. Germline CDR1 MRHNA, CDR2 SNTAGT. Between the trimmed V and J ends, which lost 6 bases and 4 bases, there was a span of 16 bases. CDR3 nucleotide sequence: TGTGCCAGCAGCCCCGTGAGGACAGTTTACAATGAGCAGTTCTTC. This codes for CASSPVRTVYNEQFF.

V gene TRBV5-6 combines with J gene TRBJ1-5; D unresolved. The CDR3 is 16 amino acids. Germline V gene sequence: CDR1 SGHDT, CDR2 YYEEEE. The V end was cut by 3 bases, the J end by 3 bases, with 16 bases between. CDR3 in DNA: TGTGCCAGCAGCTCCCTCCTTGGGCAGGACAATCAGCCCCAGCATTTT. Translating it yields CASSSLLGQDNQPQHF. The full variable domain, its missing parts supplied by reference TRBV5-6 and TRBJ1-5, is DAGVTQSPTHLIKTRGQQVTLRCSPKSGHDTVSWYQQALGQGPQFIFQYYEEEERQRGNFPDRFSGHQFPNYSSELNVNALLLGDSALYLCASSSLLGQDNQPQHFGDGTRLSIL.

V is TRBV5-1 and J is TRBJ1-2; 7 nucleotides match TRBD1. The CDR3 has 12 residues. CDR1 and CDR2 (germline): SGHRS, YFSETQ. The V segment lost 3 bases and the J segment 7 bases; nucleotides outside the gene matches: 3. DNA of the CDR3: TGCGCCAGCAGCTACTCAGGGGGTGGCTACACCTTC. This translates into CASSYSGGGYTF. Together with reference TRBV5-1 and TRBJ1-2, the CDR3 gives the full variable domain: KAGVTQTPRYLIKTRGQQVTLSCSPISGHRSVSWYQQTPGQGLQFLFEYFSETQRNKGNFPGRFSGRQFSNSRSEMNVSTLELGDSALYLCASSYSGGGYTFGSGTRLTVV.

The chain is built from TRBV6-1 and TRBJ2-5; 8 positions match TRBD1. Near its end, the DNA agrees better with TRBJ2-7, so the J call may be wrong. The germline V gene encodes CDR1 MNHNS and CDR2 SASEGT. CDR3 length: 13 residues. The CDR3 DNA reads TGTGCCAGCAGTACAGGGGGTGCCTACGAGCAGTACTTC. It specifies CASSTGGAYEQYF.

This clone was recorded once. This chain joins TRBV7-9 and TRBJ2-5; 9 nucleotides match TRBD2. TRBJ2-7 matches the DNA end more closely, so the J call is doubtful. CDR1 and CDR2 from the germline V gene are SEHNR and FQNEAQ (reference sequence). CDR3 length: 15 residues. CDR3 residues: CASSPQGTSFNEQYF. In nucleotides, the CDR3 is TGTGCCAGCAGCCCACAAGGGACTAGCTTTAACGAGCAGTACTTC.

Written as DNA, the CDR3 is TGTGCCAGCAGTTACGACAGGGGGCATTCACCCCTCCACTTT. It is translated as CASSYDRGHSPLHF. This chain links TRBV6-5 with TRBJ1-6; 10 bases map to TRBD1. Germline lookup yields CDR1 MNHEY and CDR2 SVGAGI. The V gene end was trimmed by 2 bases and the J gene end by 8 bases; junction bases not matched to a gene: 0. This CDR3 comprises 14 residues.

This chain uses TRBV6-5 with TRBJ2-7, with 7 positions matching TRBD2. From germline, CDR1 is MNHEY and CDR2 SVGAGI. The V gene end was trimmed by 5 bases and the J gene end by 8 bases; junction bases not matched to a gene: 12. The CDR3 contains 14 residues. Here the CDR3 DNA reads TGTGCCAGCAGTCCCCTCCCAGGCGGGGGTCAGCAGTACTTC. Amino acids: CASSPLPGGGQQYF.

V usage is TRBV19 and J usage is TRBJ2-2; 7 bases match TRBD2. V lost 9 bases to trimming and J lost 4 bases; unmatched junction nucleotides: 5. This CDR3 is built from 13 residues. Germline V gives CDR1 LNHDA, CDR2 SQIVND (reference sequence). The CDR3 coding sequence is TGTGCCAGCTGGGGGGGAGGCACCGGGGAGCTGTTTTTT. Translated: CASWGGGTGELFF.

V is TRBV5-1 and J is TRBJ2-5; D might be TRBD1 (5 bases). Germline lookup yields CDR1 SGHRS and CDR2 YFSETQ. Trimming left V 4 bases short and J 5 bases short, with 27 bases between. This CDR3 is built from 18 residues. The CDR3 is CASSQVTSDARSGETQYF. DNA for the CDR3: TGCGCCAGCAGCCAAGTTACCTCAGACGCTCGGTCAGGGGAGACCCAGTACTTC. The full variable domain, in which reference TRBV5-1 and TRBJ2-5 provide the parts outside the CDR3, is KAGVTQTPRYLIKTRGQQVTLSCSPISGHRSVSWYQQTPGQGLQFLFEYFSETQRNKGNFPGRFSGRQFSNSRSEMNVSTLELGDSALYLCASSQVTSDARSGETQYFGPGTRLLVL.

The V call is TRBV7-3, the J call TRBJ1-6, with TRBD1 matching over 7 bases. V was pared by 5 bases and J by 7 bases, with 5 bases of the junction left unmatched. Germline-derived CDR1 and CDR2 are SGHTA and FQGTGA. CDR3 size: 14 residues. The CDR3, as DNA: TGTGCCAGCAGCGCGAGGGGACAGAATTCACCCCTCCACTTT. This sequence encodes CASSARGQNSPLHF.

This sequence joins TRBV11-2 and TRBJ2-6, with D hard to call. Trimming took off 3 bases at V and 0 bases at J, with 6 bases between the two ends. The CDR3 consists of 15 residues. The germline gives CDR1 SGHAT, CDR2 FQNNGV. The chain's CDR3 is CASSFLGSGANVLTF. The CDR3, as DNA: TGTGCCAGCAGCTTCCTGGGCTCTGGGGCCAACGTCCTGACTTTC.

The chain couples TRBV2 to TRBJ1-2; 9 nucleotides align to TRBD1. This CDR3 has 13 amino acids. The germline V gene encodes CDR1 SNHLY and CDR2 FYNNEI. V trimming: 6 bases; J trimming: 8 bases; junction bases outside the gene matches: 7. CDR3 nucleotides: TGTGCCAGCAGATCACAGGGGGCGCTGGGCTACACCTTC. Protein: CASRSQGALGYTF.